Listed here are 9 T cell receptor beta chains from one sample, sequenced in a study of T-cell reconstitution after alpha-beta-depleted transplantation in children. The authors prepared the TCRbeta library with unique molecular identifiers. TCRdb independently ran MiXCR on the PCR reads; one entry per CDR3 protein. The table lists 190,000 or so distinct CDR3 sequences, approximately 14% of them singletons, with about 13% in the top ten. Sequencing used PBMCs from the stem cell graft donor, obtained from the stem cell graft. The receptors derive from a human donor who donated a stem cell graft to a child with acute lymphoblastic leukemia.

This chain connects TRBV6-1 to TRBJ2-3, with 9 bases matching TRBD2. V shed 5 bases, J shed 3 bases, and the junction held 9 bases outside the gene matches. Germline lookup yields CDR1 MNHNS and CDR2 SASEGT. The CDR3 runs 16 residues. CDR3 sequence reads: CASSQGTSLGTDTQYF. In DNA form, the CDR3 reads TGTGCCAGCAGTCAAGGGACTAGCTTAGGGACAGATACGCAGTATTTT.

This clonotype was observed a few times. The chain joins TRBV4-2 to TRBJ2-2, with D hard to call. V was clipped by 4 bases and J by 4 bases, with 10 bases between them. This CDR3 has 14 amino acids. The V gene's germline CDR1 is LGHNA and CDR2 YNFKEQ. The CDR3 region is CASSLGEGTGELFF. In DNA, the CDR3 is TGTGCCAGCAGCCTCGGTGAAGGCACCGGGGAGCTGTTTTTT.

This clonotype was counted at least ten times. This chain joins TRBV6-1 and TRBJ2-5; TRBD1 matches 9 bases. The J segment lost 0 bases and the V segment lost 6 bases, leaving 5 bases of the junction unmatched. The CDR3 has 15 residues. The V gene's germline CDR1 is MNHNS and CDR2 SASEGT. The CDR3 DNA follows: TGTGCCAGCAGCCGCCGGACAGGGGACCAAGAGACCCAGTACTTC. This gives the protein CASSRRTGDQETQYF.

The chain combines TRBV20-1 with TRBJ2-5; D is possibly TRBD1 or TRBD2 (6 bases each). The CDR3 extends over 16 amino acids. Germline V CDR1 and CDR2: DFQATT, SNEGSKA (reference sequence). Trimming cost V 1 base and J 1 base, with 16 bases left between them. CDR3 sequence reads: CSARVGGRGAQETQYF. CDR3 in DNA: TGCAGTGCTAGAGTAGGGGGGCGGGGCGCCCAAGAGACCCAGTACTTC.

The sample holds many counts of this clonotype. The J gene is TRBJ2-3, the V gene TRBV5-1, with 10 positions matching TRBD1. Losses at the gene ends were 5 bases for V and 3 bases for J; bases not matched to a gene: 9. CDR1 SGHRS and CDR2 YFSETQ come from the germline V gene. There are 16 residues in the CDR3. As DNA, the CDR3 is TGCGCCAGCAGTCCCACCACGGGACAGGGGACAGATACGCAGTATTTT. Translating gives CASSPTTGQGTDTQYF.

This clonotype came up many times. As DNA, the CDR3 is TGTGCCAGCAGTACCCTAGGTTGGGATAGCGGCCCCAGCGGGGAGCTGTTTTTT. As protein: CASSTLGWDSGPSGELFF. This chain links TRBV6-1 with TRBJ2-2, with D tentatively TRBD2 (6 bases). With 5 bases removed from V and 7 bases from J, the gap between germline ends came to 26 bases. CDR1 is MNHNS, CDR2 SASEGT, per germline. This CDR3 is 18 amino acids long.

This clonotype was counted a few times. J is TRBJ1-1 and V is TRBV30; TRBD1 matches 10 bases. Germline-derived CDR1 and CDR2 are GTSNPN and SVGIG (reference sequence). The CDR3 is 16 amino acids. V trimming: 7 bases; J trimming: 1 base; junction bases outside the gene matches: 12. CDR3 residues: CAFRRGTGARNTEAFF. As DNA, the CDR3 is TGTGCCTTTCGGAGGGGGACAGGGGCGAGGAACACTGAAGCTTTCTTT.

This clonotype came up many times. Germline is not matched at one junction end, which may reflect a read error. This chain uses TRBV5-1 with TRBJ1-6; TRBD1 matches 7 bases. Per the germline V gene, CDR1 is SGHRS and CDR2 is YFSETQ. The CDR3 length is 14 residues. The CDR3 reads CASSLGQPNSPLHF. CDR3 sequence (DNA): TGTGCCAGCAGCTTGGGACAGCCCAATTCACCCCTCCACTTT. The variable domain in full, completed from reference TRBV5-1 and TRBJ1-6, reads KAGVTQTPRYLIKTRGQQVTLSCSPISGHRSVSWYQQTPGQGLQFLFEYFSETQRNKGNFPGRFSGRQFSNSRSEMNVSTLELGDSALYLCASSLGQPNSPLHFGNGTRLTVT.

This clonotype was seen a few times. The V call is TRBV10-3, the J call TRBJ2-1, with 8 bases fitting TRBD2. V lost 2 bases to trimming and J lost 8 bases; unmatched junction nucleotides: 14. The CDR3 has 17 amino acids. Per germline, CDR1 ENHRY and CDR2 SYGVKD. Here the CDR3 DNA reads TGTGCCATCAGTGAGCGCGGGGGAGCGGGGGTTGCTCATGAGCAGTTCTTC. This codes for CAISERGGAGVAHEQFF.